Below are 17 T cell receptor beta chains sequenced from a single sample in a study of blood T cell repertoires in COVID-19. The table came from immunoSEQ multiplex PCR; TCRdb's copy has only in-frame clones and leaves some out. The sample lists some 300,000 clones; just under 90% were seen once. Source material: PBMCs or T cells enriched from blood (not recorded which). The receptors were sampled from a woman aged 45-59 years who had been exposed to COVID-19.

The chain combines TRBV6-2 or TRBV6-3 with TRBJ2-7; the match to TRBD2 covers 10 bases. J gave up 2 bases and V 3 bases, and 13 bases lay outside the gene matches. The CDR3 totals 18 residues. Germline-derived CDR1 and CDR2 are MNHEY and SVGEGT. Here the CDR3 reads CASSYPSLLAGITYEQYF. CDR3 DNA: TGTGCCAGCAGTTATCCGTCCTTACTAGCGGGGATAACCTACGAGCAGTACTTC.

The V and J genes are TRBV19 and TRBJ2-3; 9 nucleotides agree with TRBD1. J gave up 3 bases and V 0 bases, and 7 bases lay outside the gene matches. Germline V gene data show CDR1 as LNHDA and CDR2 as SQIVND (reference sequence). The CDR3 runs to 17 residues. CDR3 bases: TGTGCCAGTAGTATAGAAAACAGGGGGCGCAGGACAGATACGCAGTATTTT. It codes for CASSIENRGRRTDTQYF.

The chain has TRBV7-9 and TRBJ2-1; the D gene is possibly TRBD1 (5 bases). The V end lost 1 base, the J end lost 8 bases, and 18 bases lay between the germline ends. Germline V gene sequence: CDR1 SEHNR, CDR2 FQNEAQ (reference sequence). This CDR3 region has 16 residues. The CDR3 loop is CASSLGRAGNRDEQFF. The CDR3, as DNA: TGTGCCAGCAGCTTAGGTCGGGCAGGGAATCGCGATGAGCAGTTCTTC.

The chain recombines TRBV11-2 with TRBJ1-4; D is possibly TRBD1 (5 bases). CDR3 length: 16 residues. Germline loops: CDR1 SGHAT, CDR2 FQNNGV. V was pared by 3 bases and J by 6 bases, with 17 bases between. The CDR3 bases are TGTGCCAGCAGCTTGGGGACTCAGAGATGGGATGAAAAACTGTTTTTT. Translation gives CASSLGTQRWDEKLFF.

The CDR3 DNA reads as TGTGCCAGTAGTACGACAGGGGGCATGTGGGCTTTCTTT. Translated, it gives CASSTTGGMWAFF. The genes are TRBV19 and TRBJ1-1; 10 bases fit TRBD1. The CDR3 has 13 residues. Germline V CDR1 and CDR2: LNHDA, SQIVND (reference sequence). The ends lost 4 bases at V and 11 bases at J; junction bases unmatched: 7.

The chain links TRBV28 to TRBJ2-5; the match to TRBD2 covers 7 bases. Germline CDR1 is MDHEN and CDR2 is SYDVKM. The CDR3 contains 15 residues. Unmatched junction bases numbered 13, after V lost 7 bases and J lost 5 bases. The DNA for the CDR3 is TGTGCCAGCACTATTGGCTTGGGAGGGTCGGAGACCCAGTACTTC. Encoded protein: CASTIGLGGSETQYF.

V and J are TRBV30 and TRBJ2-5, with 10 bases fitting TRBD1. J was trimmed by 7 bases and V by 0 bases; bases with no gene match: 2. Germline loops: CDR1 GTSNPN, CDR2 SVGIG (reference sequence). The CDR3 has 13 residues. CDR3 DNA sequence: TGTGCCTGGAGTGTAGGGGACAGGGGGACCCAGTACTTC. Its protein product is CAWSVGDRGTQYF.

This sequence joins TRBV18 and TRBJ2-2; possibly TRBD2 for D (6 bases). CDR1 KGHSH and CDR2 LQKENI come from the germline V gene. Between the trimmed V and J ends, which lost 0 bases and 0 bases, there was a span of 8 bases. This CDR3 has 16 amino acids. The CDR3 loop is CASSPPGGTNTGELFF. The CDR3 nucleotides read TGTGCCAGCTCACCACCGGGAGGAACGAACACCGGGGAGCTGTTTTTT. The variable domain in full, with the rest retrieved from reference TRBV18 and TRBJ2-2, is NAGVMQNPRHLVRRRGQEARLRCSPMKGHSHVYWYRQLPEEGLKFMVYLQKENIIDESGMPKERFSAEFPKEGPSILRIQQVVRGDSAAYFCASSPPGGTNTGELFFGEGSRLTVL.

The chain uses TRBV28 and TRBJ1-2; D gene unclear. CDR1 and CDR2 (germline): MDHEN, SYDVKM. The CDR3 contains 14 residues. V shed 7 bases and J shed 0 bases, with 12 bases lying between them. CDR3 sequence reads: CASTLPLSNYGYTF. The CDR3 nucleotides read TGTGCCAGCACCCTCCCTCTCTCTAACTATGGCTACACCTTC.

The rearrangement joins TRBV19 to TRBJ1-4; D uncertain. V lost 4 bases and J 5 bases, leaving 11 bases between the germline ends. The CDR3 has 14 amino acids. CDR1 LNHDA and CDR2 SQIVND come from the germline V gene (reference sequence). CDR3 sequence (DNA): TGTGCCAGTAGTAGGTCCCCGAGAAATGAAAAACTGTTTTTT. Its translation is CASSRSPRNEKLFF.

The chain is built from TRBV3-1 (or the pseudogene TRBV3-2) and TRBJ2-1, with 7 nucleotides matching TRBD2. Looked up from germline, CDR1 is LGHDT and CDR2 is YNNKEL (reference sequence). This CDR3 is built from 15 residues. The J segment lost 4 bases and the V segment lost 4 bases, leaving 7 bases of the junction unmatched. CDR3 sequence: CASSREGINYNEQFF. Written as DNA, the CDR3 is TGTGCCAGCAGCCGGGAGGGGATAAATTACAATGAGCAGTTCTTC.

This chain connects TRBV28 to TRBJ1-5; tentatively, D is TRBD1 (6 bases). The CDR3 runs 15 residues. V lost 6 bases and J lost 6, with 18 bases in between. The germline V gene has CDR1 MDHEN and CDR2 SYDVKM. The CDR3 region has the DNA TGTGCCAGCAGGCCCACAACAGGGTACGGTCAGCCCCAGCATTTT. Translation gives CASRPTTGYGQPQHF.

The chain couples TRBV5-1 to TRBJ1-2, with a weak D call TRBD1 (6 bases). Germline loops: CDR1 SGHRS, CDR2 YFSETQ. The CDR3 sequence is 14 residues long. With 0 bases removed from V and 2 bases from J, the gap between germline ends came to 8 bases. The CDR3 DNA reads as TGCGCCAGCAGCTTGGGGACAGCAAACTATGGCTACACCTTC. Translation gives CASSLGTANYGYTF.

This clone was counted once. This chain connects TRBV7-9 to TRBJ1-4, with D possibly being TRBD1 (6 bases). This CDR3 has 15 amino acids. Between the trimmed V and J ends, which lost 5 bases and 7 bases, there was a span of 17 bases. Germline loops: CDR1 SEHNR, CDR2 FQNEAQ (reference sequence). This chain's CDR3 is CASSIQGGSVEKLFF. In DNA, the CDR3 is TGTGCCAGCAGCATTCAAGGGGGATCGGTTGAAAAACTGTTTTTT.

The chain employs TRBV6-1 and TRBJ1-2, with a tentative D call TRBD1 (5 bases). The germline V gene encodes CDR1 MNHNS and CDR2 SASEGT. This CDR3 spans 15 amino acids. Trimming shortened V by 0 bases and J by 7 bases, and 15 bases separated the two germline ends. The CDR3: CASSEAAGLIGGYTF. CDR3 in DNA: TGTGCCAGCAGTGAAGCAGCAGGGTTGATCGGTGGCTACACCTTC.

The chain has TRBV11-2 and TRBJ2-7, with D possibly TRBD1 on 6 matching bases. The V end was cut by 0 bases, the J end by 3 bases, with 12 bases between. Germline V gene lookup returns CDR1 SGHAT and CDR2 FQNNGV. The CDR3 runs to 15 residues. The CDR3 spells CASSLELGHLYEQYF. The CDR3 DNA reads TGTGCCAGCAGCTTAGAACTGGGACACCTCTACGAGCAGTACTTC.

This chain links TRBV19 with TRBJ1-5, with 7 bases lining up with TRBD1. Looked up from germline, CDR1 is LNHDA and CDR2 is SQIVND (reference sequence). This CDR3 region has 15 residues. After removal of 5 bases from V and 6 bases from J, the junction contained 10 bases not matched to a gene. The CDR3 spells CASSQTQGLGQPQHF. The CDR3 DNA reads as TGTGCCAGTAGTCAAACACAGGGGTTAGGTCAGCCCCAGCATTTT. Combining the CDR3 with reference TRBV19 and TRBJ1-5 gives the whole variable domain DGGITQSPKYLFRKEGQNVTLSCEQNLNHDAMYWYRQDPGQGLRLIYYSQIVNDFQKGDIAEGYSVSREKKESFPLTVTSAQKNPTAFYLCASSQTQGLGQPQHFGDGTRLSIL.